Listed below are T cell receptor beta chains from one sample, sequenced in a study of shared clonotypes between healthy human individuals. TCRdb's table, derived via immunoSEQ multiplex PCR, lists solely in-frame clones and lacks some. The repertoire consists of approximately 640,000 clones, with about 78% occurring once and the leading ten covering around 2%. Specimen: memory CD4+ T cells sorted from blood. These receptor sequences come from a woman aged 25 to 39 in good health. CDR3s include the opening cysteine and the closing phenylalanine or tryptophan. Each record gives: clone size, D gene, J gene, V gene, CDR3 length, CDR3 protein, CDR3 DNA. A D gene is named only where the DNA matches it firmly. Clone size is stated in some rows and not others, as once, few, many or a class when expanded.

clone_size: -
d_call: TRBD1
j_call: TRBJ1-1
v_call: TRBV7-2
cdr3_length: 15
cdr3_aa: CASSPRDRGYTEAFF
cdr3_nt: TGTGCCAGCAGCCCCCGGGACAGGGGGTACACTGAAGCTTTCTTT

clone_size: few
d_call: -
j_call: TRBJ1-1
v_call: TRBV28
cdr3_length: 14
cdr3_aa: CASSWAQGNTEAFF
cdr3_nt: TGTGCCAGCAGTTGGGCACAGGGAAACACTGAAGCTTTCTTT

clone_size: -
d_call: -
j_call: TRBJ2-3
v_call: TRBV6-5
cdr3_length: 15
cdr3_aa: CASSSIARSEDTQYF
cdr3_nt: TGTGCCAGCAGTTCCATAGCTCGATCTGAGGATACGCAGTATTTT

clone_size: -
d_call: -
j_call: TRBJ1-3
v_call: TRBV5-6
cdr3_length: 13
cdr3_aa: CASSRYSGNTIYF
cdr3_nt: TGTGCCAGCAGTAGATACTCTGGAAACACCATATATTTT

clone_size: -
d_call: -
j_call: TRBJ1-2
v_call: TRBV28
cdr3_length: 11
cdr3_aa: CASSHNYGYTF
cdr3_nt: TGTGCCAGCAGTCACAACTATGGCTACACCTTC

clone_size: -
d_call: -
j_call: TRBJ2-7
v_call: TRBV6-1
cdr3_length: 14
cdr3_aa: CASSSGTTSYEQYF
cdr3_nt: TGTGCCAGCAGTTCCGGGACAACTTCTTACGAGCAGTACTTC

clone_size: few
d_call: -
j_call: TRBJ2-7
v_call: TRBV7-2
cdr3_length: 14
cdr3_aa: CASSPYRQVYEQYF
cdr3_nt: TGTGCCAGCAGCCCCTACCGACAGGTCTACGAGCAGTACTTC

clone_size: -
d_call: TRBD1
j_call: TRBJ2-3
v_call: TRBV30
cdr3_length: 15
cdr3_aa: CAWSPGQGEGDTQYF
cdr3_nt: TGTGCCTGGAGTCCAGGACAGGGAGAGGGGGATACGCAGTATTTT

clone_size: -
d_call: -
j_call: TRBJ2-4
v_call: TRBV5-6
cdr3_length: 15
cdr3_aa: CASSSWGRAKNIQYF
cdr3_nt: TGTGCCAGCAGCTCCTGGGGGCGAGCCAAAAACATTCAGTACTTC

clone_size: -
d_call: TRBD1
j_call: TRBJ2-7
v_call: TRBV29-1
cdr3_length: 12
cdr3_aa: CSAEQGMHEQYF
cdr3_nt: TGCAGCGCGGAACAGGGGATGCACGAGCAGTACTTC

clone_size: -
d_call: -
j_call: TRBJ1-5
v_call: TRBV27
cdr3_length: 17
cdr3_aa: CASSRITGTTVFRPQHF
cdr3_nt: TGTGCCAGCTCGAGGATAACCGGGACCACTGTTTTTCGGCCCCAGCATTTT

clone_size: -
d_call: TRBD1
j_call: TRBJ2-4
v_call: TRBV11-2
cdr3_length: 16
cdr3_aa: CASSLWTGDFRNIQYF
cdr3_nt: TGTGCCAGCAGCTTATGGACAGGGGATTTTAGAAACATTCAGTACTTC

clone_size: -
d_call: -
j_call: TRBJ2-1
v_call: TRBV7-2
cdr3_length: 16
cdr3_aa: CASSLDVGAARNEQFF
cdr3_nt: TGTGCCAGCAGCTTAGACGTGGGAGCGGCGCGGAATGAGCAGTTCTTC

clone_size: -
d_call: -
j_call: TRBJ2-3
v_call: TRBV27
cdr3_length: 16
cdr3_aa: CASSPGTVWGTDTQYF
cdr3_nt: TGTGCCAGCAGTCCCGGGACGGTATGGGGCACAGATACGCAGTATTTT

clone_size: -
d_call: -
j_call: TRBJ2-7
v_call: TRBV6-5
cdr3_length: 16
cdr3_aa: CASSYSWDSQGVEQYF
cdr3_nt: TGTGCCAGCAGTTACTCCTGGGACTCCCAAGGGGTGGAGCAGTACTTC

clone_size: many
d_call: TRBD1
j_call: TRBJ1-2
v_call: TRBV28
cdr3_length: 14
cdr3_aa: CARDYTGTDYGYTF
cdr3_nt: TGTGCCAGGGATTATACCGGGACAGACTATGGCTACACCTTC

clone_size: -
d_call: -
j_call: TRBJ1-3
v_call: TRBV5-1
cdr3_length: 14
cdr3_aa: CASSLAGVGNTIYF
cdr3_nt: TGCGCCAGCAGCTTGGCAGGGGTTGGAAACACCATATATTTT

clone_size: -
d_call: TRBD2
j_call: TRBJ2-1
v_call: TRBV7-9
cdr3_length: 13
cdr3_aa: CANRLAGVNEQFF
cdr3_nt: TGTGCCAACCGACTAGCGGGAGTCAATGAGCAGTTCTTC

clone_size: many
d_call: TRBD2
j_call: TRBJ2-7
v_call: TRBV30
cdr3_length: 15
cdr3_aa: CACTPKRGGNYEQYF
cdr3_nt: TGTGCCTGCACCCCTAAACGCGGGGGGAACTACGAGCAGTACTTC

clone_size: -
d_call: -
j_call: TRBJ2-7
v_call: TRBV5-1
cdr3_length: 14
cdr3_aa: CASSQLHGNYEQYF
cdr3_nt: TGCGCCAGCAGCCAGCTTCATGGGAACTACGAGCAGTACTTC

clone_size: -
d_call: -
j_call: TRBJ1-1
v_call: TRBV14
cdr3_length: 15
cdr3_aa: CASSPRQGWNTEAFF
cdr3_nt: TGTGCCAGCAGCCCTAGGCAGGGATGGAACACTGAAGCTTTCTTT

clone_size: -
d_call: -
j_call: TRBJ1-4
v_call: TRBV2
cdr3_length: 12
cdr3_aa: CASTGDNEKLFF
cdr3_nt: TGTGCCAGCACGGGAGATAATGAAAAACTGTTTTTT

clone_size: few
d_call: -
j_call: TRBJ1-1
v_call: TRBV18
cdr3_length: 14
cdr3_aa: CASSRDGLNTEAFF
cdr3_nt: TGTGCCAGCTCCAGAGACGGTTTGAACACTGAAGCTTTCTTT

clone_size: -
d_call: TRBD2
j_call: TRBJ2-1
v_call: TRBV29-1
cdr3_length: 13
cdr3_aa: CSVEDSGTNEQFF
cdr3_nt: TGCAGCGTTGAGGATAGCGGGACTAATGAGCAGTTCTTC

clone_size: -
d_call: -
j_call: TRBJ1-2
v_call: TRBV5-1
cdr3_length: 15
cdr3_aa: CASSLASDRVLGYTF
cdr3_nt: TGCGCCAGCAGCTTGGCATCGGACAGAGTATTGGGCTACACCTTC

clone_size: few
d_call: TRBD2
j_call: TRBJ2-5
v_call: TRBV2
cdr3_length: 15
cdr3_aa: CASSPRTSGPQTQYF
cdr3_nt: TGTGCCAGCAGTCCTCGGACTAGCGGGCCCCAGACCCAGTACTTC

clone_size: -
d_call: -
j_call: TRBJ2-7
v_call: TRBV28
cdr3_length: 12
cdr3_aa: CASSSRRYEQYF
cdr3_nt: TGTGCCAGCAGTTCTCGCCGCTACGAGCAGTACTTC

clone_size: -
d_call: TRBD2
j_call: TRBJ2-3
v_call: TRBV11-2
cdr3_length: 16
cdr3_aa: CASSLRLAGASDTQYF
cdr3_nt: TGTGCCAGCAGCTTACGGCTAGCGGGAGCCTCAGATACGCAGTATTTT

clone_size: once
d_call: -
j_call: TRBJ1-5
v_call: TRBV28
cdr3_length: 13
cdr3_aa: CASIPQGHQPQHF
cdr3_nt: TGTGCCAGCATCCCCCAGGGCCATCAGCCCCAGCATTTT

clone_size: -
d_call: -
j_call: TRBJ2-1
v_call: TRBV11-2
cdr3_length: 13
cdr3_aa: CASSRTAYNEQFF
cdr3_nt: TGTGCCAGCAGCAGGACTGCCTACAATGAGCAGTTCTTC

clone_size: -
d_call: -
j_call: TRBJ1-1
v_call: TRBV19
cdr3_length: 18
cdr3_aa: CASSIRGGRPEGDTEAFF
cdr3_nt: TGTGCCAGTAGTATCCGGGGGGGACGCCCGGAAGGGGACACTGAAGCTTTCTTT

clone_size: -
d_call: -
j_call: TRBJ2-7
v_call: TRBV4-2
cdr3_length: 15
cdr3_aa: CASSPSGGGRGEQYF
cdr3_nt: TGTGCCAGCAGCCCGAGTGGGGGGGGCCGAGGCGAGCAGTACTTC

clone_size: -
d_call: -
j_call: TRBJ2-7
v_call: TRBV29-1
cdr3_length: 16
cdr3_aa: CSVSPGTSPGSYEQYF
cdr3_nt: TGCAGCGTTTCCCCCGGGACATCACCTGGCTCCTACGAGCAGTACTTC

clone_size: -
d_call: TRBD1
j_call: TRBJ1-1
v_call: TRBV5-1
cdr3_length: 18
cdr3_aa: CASSLTPGTGVSGAEAFF
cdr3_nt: TGCGCCAGCAGCTTAACCCCCGGGACAGGGGTATCGGGGGCTGAAGCTTTCTTT

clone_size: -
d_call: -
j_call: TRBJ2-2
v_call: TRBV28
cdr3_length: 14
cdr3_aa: CASFRGASTGELFF
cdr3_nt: TGTGCCAGCTTCAGGGGCGCAAGTACCGGGGAGCTGTTTTTT

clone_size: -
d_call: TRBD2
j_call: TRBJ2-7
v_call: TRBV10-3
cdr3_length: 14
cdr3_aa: CAIKQAGEAYEQYF
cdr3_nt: TGTGCCATCAAGCAAGCGGGAGAAGCCTACGAGCAGTACTTC

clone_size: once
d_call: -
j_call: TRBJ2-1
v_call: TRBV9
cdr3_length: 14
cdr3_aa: CASSVEDPHNEQFF
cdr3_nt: TGTGCCAGCAGCGTAGAGGACCCGCACAATGAGCAGTTCTTC

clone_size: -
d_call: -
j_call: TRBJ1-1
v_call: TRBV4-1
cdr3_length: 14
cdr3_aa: CASSHLMTGTEAFF
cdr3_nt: TGCGCCAGCAGCCACCTTATGACAGGCACTGAAGCTTTCTTT

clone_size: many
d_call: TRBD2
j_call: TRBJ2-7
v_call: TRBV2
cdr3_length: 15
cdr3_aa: CASSGLGGGAGEQYF
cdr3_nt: TGTGCCAGCAGTGGACTGGGGGGAGGGGCGGGCGAGCAGTACTTC

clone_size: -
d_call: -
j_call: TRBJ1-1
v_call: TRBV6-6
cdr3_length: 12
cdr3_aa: CASGETNTEAFF
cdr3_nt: TGTGCCAGCGGGGAGACGAACACTGAAGCTTTCTTT

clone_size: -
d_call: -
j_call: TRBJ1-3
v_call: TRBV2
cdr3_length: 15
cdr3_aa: CASSEARAPGNTIYF
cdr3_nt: TGTGCCAGCAGTGAAGCGCGCGCTCCTGGAAACACCATATATTTT